These 12 T cell receptor beta chains were all obtained from the same sample, sequenced in a study of blood T cell repertoires in COVID-19. Measured with immunoSEQ multiplex PCR; TCRdb has only the in-frame clones, and not every one. The data hold 85,000 to 120,000 clones, with about 70% observed a single time. The sample taken for sequencing was peripheral blood. The receptors derive from a human donor with acute or convalescent COVID-19. The donor label of this sample is uncertain.

This clone was counted between two and nine times. This chain joins TRBV7-2 and TRBJ2-3; D unresolved. The CDR3 covers 15 residues. With 1 base removed from V and 2 bases from J, the gap between germline ends came to 10 bases. Looked up from germline, CDR1 is SGHTA and CDR2 is FQGNSA. The CDR3 loop reads CASSLGGFYTDTQYF. The CDR3 nucleotides are TGTGCCAGCAGCTTAGGAGGTTTCTACACAGATACGCAGTATTTT.

DNA for the CDR3: TGCAGCGTTGTCCCCGGGGAGAAAAATTCACCCCTCCACTTT. Translated: CSVVPGEKNSPLHF. The V call is TRBV29-1, the J call TRBJ1-6, with D unclear. Germline V CDR1 and CDR2: SQVTM, ANQGSEA. Trimming removed 4 bases at V and 7 bases at J, with 14 bases between. The CDR3 loop spans 14 amino acids.

The genes are TRBV28 and TRBJ2-2; 8 positions match TRBD2. Germline V gene sequence: CDR1 MDHEN, CDR2 SYDVKM. The CDR3 length is 15 residues. Germline trimming cut 5 bases from V and 6 bases from J; bases unmatched to any gene: 8. DNA of the CDR3: TGTGCCAGCAGTGAGACCCGGGGGGGGCCCGGGGAGCTGTTTTTT. Its translation is CASSETRGGPGELFF.

This clone was found a few times. The CDR3: CASSPRQALYYGYTF. CDR3 sequence (DNA): TGTGCCAGCAGTCCCCGACAGGCCCTATACTATGGCTACACCTTC. The rearrangement joins TRBV6-5 to TRBJ1-2, with D possibly being TRBD1 (6 bases). The ends were cut back, 5 bases at V and 3 bases at J, with 16 bases in the middle. CDR1 MNHEY and CDR2 SVGAGI come from the germline V gene. This CDR3 spans 15 amino acids.

The chain combines TRBV2 with TRBJ1-4, with 9 bases fitting TRBD1. Germline V gives CDR1 SNHLY, CDR2 FYNNEI. J lost 8 bases, V lost 5 bases, and 6 bases had no gene match. CDR3 size: 14 residues. The CDR3 nucleotides are TGTGCCAGCAGTCTGGACAGGGGAGGGGAAAAACTGTTTTTT. Protein product: CASSLDRGGEKLFF.

This clone was counted ten times or more. This sequence joins TRBV9 and TRBJ2-2, with TRBD1 as a possible D gene (6 bases). V was cut by 0 bases and J by 2 bases, with 11 bases left in between. Germline CDR1 is SGDLS and CDR2 is YYNGEE. CDR3 length equals 16 residues. CDR3 amino acids: CASSVGQGPNTGELFF. The CDR3 nucleotides read TGTGCCAGCAGCGTAGGGCAGGGGCCCAACACCGGGGAGCTGTTTTTT.

The chain links TRBV2 to TRBJ1-1; D may be TRBD1 (5 bases). This CDR3 region has 14 residues. The V end lost 0 bases, the J end lost 4 bases, and 9 bases lay between the germline ends. Germline values: CDR1 SNHLY, CDR2 FYNNEI. Here the CDR3 reads CASSEAFRVTEAFF. The CDR3 DNA reads as TGTGCCAGCAGTGAAGCGTTCAGGGTCACTGAAGCTTTCTTT.

This clone occurred once. V and J are TRBV7-8 and TRBJ2-5; D perhaps matches TRBD1 (6 bases). The V gene lost 3 bases and the J gene lost 4 bases, with 9 bases spanning the gap. This CDR3 comprises 13 residues. Germline lookup yields CDR1 SGHVS and CDR2 FQNEAQ. CDR3 DNA sequence: TGTGCCAGCAGCTTGGGGGCGCGAGAGACCCAGTACTTC. Protein product: CASSLGARETQYF.

The chain is built from TRBV5-1 and TRBJ2-2; TRBD1 agrees at 8 bases. V lost 5 bases and J lost 1; bases outside the gene matches: 10. Germline V gene lookup returns CDR1 SGHRS and CDR2 YFSETQ. This CDR3 comprises 17 residues. The CDR3 nucleotides read TGCGCCAGCAGGTACGCCGATGGGACAGGGAACACCGGGGAGCTGTTTTTT. It encodes CASRYADGTGNTGELFF.

This chain's CDR3 is CASSLAGSVTGELFF. Here the CDR3 DNA reads TGTGCCAGCAGCTTAGCGGGCAGTGTAACCGGGGAGCTGTTTTTT. V gene TRBV7-9 combines with J gene TRBJ2-2; D uncertain. The germline gives CDR1 SEHNR, CDR2 FQNEAQ (reference sequence). V gave up 0 bases and J gave up 5 bases, with 10 bases separating them. This CDR3 is built from 15 residues.

The genes are TRBV11-3 and TRBJ1-1, with 9 bases that match TRBD1. The germline V gene has CDR1 SGHNT and CDR2 YENEEA. Losses at the gene ends were 4 bases for V and 5 bases for J; bases not matched to a gene: 14. This CDR3 contains 17 residues. The chain's CDR3 is CASSSLTIDRGWTEAFF. The CDR3 region has the DNA TGTGCCAGCAGCTCCCTGACAATCGACAGGGGGTGGACTGAAGCTTTCTTT.

The V and J genes are TRBV18 and TRBJ2-6; D remains ambiguous. The CDR3 is 15 amino acids. Trimming cost V 7 bases and J 0 bases, with 10 bases left between them. Germline CDR1 reads KGHSH; CDR2 reads LQKENI. CDR3 in DNA: TGTGCCAGCTTCTCGGTGAGCTCTGGGGCCAACGTCCTGACTTTC. This translates into CASFSVSSGANVLTF.